This T cell receptor (beta chain) was obtained from a study of control samples from healthy donors and cancer patients. Generated by immunoSEQ multiplex PCR, the TCRdb table keeps only in-frame clones and is missing some. In the table there are approximately 120,000 clones, roughly 92% of which are singletons. This receptor was obtained from a man older than 75 with head and neck cancer. Material: PBMCs.

CDR3 DNA sequence: TGTGCCAGTAGGGGGACTAGCGGGAGGGATACGCAGTATTTT. Protein: CASRGTSGRDTQYF. This sequence joins TRBV19 and TRBJ2-3; 15 bases match TRBD2. V was clipped by 6 bases and J by 6 bases; unmatched bases: 1. In germline, CDR1 is LNHDA, CDR2 SQIVND (reference sequence). The CDR3 length is 14 residues.